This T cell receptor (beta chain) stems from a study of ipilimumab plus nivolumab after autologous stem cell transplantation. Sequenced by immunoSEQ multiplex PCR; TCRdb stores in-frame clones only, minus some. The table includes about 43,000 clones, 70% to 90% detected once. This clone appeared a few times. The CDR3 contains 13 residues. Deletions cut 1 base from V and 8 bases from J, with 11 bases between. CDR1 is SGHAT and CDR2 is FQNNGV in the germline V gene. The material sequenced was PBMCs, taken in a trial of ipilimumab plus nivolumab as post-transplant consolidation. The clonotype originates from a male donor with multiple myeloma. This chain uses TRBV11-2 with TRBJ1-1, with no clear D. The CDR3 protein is CASSLGLATEAFF. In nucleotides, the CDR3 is TGTGCCAGCAGCTTAGGATTGGCCACCGAAGCTTTCTTT.